What follows is one T cell receptor (beta chain) and its context. The CDR3 end lies 3 residues beyond the end of the read and is filled in from the germline J gene. The V and J ends lost 4 bases and 4 bases, in that order; junction bases with no gene match: 7. CDR1 is SQVTM and CDR2 is ANQGSEA in the germline V gene. There are 13 residues in the CDR3. This record belongs to a study of T cells in women clearing cervical HPV infection. In the study overall: Control women cleared a single incident HPV16 infection within 12 months.

Sequencing used immunoSEQ multiplex PCR; TCRdb keeps in-frame clones, though not all of them. Its clone listing holds roughly 40,000 clones. The sequenced sample was blood buffy coat. This TCR derives from a woman between 18 and 70 years old with a cervical HPV16 infection that either progressed to CIN3+ or cleared (not recorded which). The rearrangement uses TRBV29-1 and TRBJ2-7; the match to TRBD1 covers 7 bases. This CDR3 reads CSVGTGNLYEQYF. The CDR3 DNA, read in part, is TGCAGCGTTGGGACAGGTAACCTATACGAG.